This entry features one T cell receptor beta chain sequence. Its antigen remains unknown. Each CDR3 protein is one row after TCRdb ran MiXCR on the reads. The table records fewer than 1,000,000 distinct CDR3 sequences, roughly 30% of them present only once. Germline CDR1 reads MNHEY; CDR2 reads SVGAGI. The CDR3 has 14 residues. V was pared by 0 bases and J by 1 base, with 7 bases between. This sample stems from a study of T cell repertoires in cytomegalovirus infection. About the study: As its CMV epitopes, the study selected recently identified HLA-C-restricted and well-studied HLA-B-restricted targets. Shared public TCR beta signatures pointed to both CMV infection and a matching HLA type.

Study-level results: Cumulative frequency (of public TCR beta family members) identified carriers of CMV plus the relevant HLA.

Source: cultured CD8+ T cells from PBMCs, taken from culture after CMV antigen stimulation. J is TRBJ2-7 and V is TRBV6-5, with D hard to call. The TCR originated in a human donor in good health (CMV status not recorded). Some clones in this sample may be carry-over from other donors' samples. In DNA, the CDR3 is TGTGCCAGCAGTTACTCAGCAGAATCCTACGAGCAGTACGTC. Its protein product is CASSYSAESYEQYV.